This T cell receptor (beta chain) was observed in a study of immune heterogeneity within non-small cell lung tumors. General study results and limits: High-frequency clones unique to single sites coexisted with identical dominant CDR3 beta clonotypes that recurred across tumor sites within a patient.

This clonotype appeared many times. Its specificity is not known. The authors used about 610 ng of bulk tumor genomic DNA per sample as template. Several spatially distant biopsies were obtained per primary tumor intraoperatively. Curative surgery was undertaken by patients, who had untreated, newly diagnosed non-small cell lung cancer. It was with 32 V and 13 J primers that multiplex PCR amplified TCR beta CDR3. Each CDR3 protein is one row after TCRdb ran MiXCR on the multiplex PCR reads. The sample has 15,000 or so distinct CDR3 sequences, around 28% seen once; the top ten hold roughly 5.2%. Sequenced sample: lung tumor tissue. The clonotype originates from a man aged 35 to 55 with non-small cell lung cancer.

CDR3 bases: TGCAGCGTTGAAACAGGGGGTGAAGAGTACTTC. Its protein is CSVETGGEEYF. The chain has TRBV29-1 and TRBJ2-7, with TRBD1 matching over 8 bases. Germline V gives CDR1 SQVTM, CDR2 ANQGSEA. The CDR3 contains 11 residues. The V segment lost 2 bases and the J segment 11 bases; nucleotides outside the gene matches: 5.